Below, 27 T cell receptor beta chains from the same sample are listed, as sequenced in a study of blood T cell repertoires in COVID-19. Sequencing was performed with immunoSEQ multiplex PCR; in TCRdb, only in-frame clones are kept and a portion is missing. This sample has about 400,000 clones, with roughly 88% found just once. The specimen sequenced was PBMCs or T cells enriched from blood (not recorded which). The origin of the receptors is a middle-aged woman with acute COVID-19.

Here the CDR3 reads CASSIAYSGNTIYF. For the CDR3, the DNA is TGTGCCAGTAGTATAGCCTACTCTGGAAACACCATATATTTT. The J gene is TRBJ1-3, the V gene TRBV19, with no clear D. This CDR3 has 14 amino acids. Germline V CDR1 and CDR2: LNHDA, SQIVND (reference sequence). Trimming removed 1 base at V and 0 bases at J, with 4 bases between. Based on the CDR3 plus reference TRBV19 and TRBJ1-3, the full variable domain is DGGITQSPKYLFRKEGQNVTLSCEQNLNHDAMYWYRQDPGQGLRLIYYSQIVNDFQKGDIAEGYSVSREKKESFPLTVTSAQKNPTAFYLCASSIAYSGNTIYFGEGSWLTVV.

About this clone itself: This sample includes further DNA sequences coding for the same CDR3. The V and J genes are TRBV6-5 and TRBJ1-1, with 7 bases fitting TRBD1. The length of the CDR3 is 15 residues. CDR1 MNHEY and CDR2 SVGAGI come from the germline V gene. The trim removed 0 bases at V and 5 bases at J, leaving 6 bases unmatched. The CDR3, as DNA: TGTGCCAGCAGTTACTCGAGACAGGGTCGAACTGAAGCTTTCTTT. Protein product: CASSYSRQGRTEAFF.

V usage is TRBV29-1 and J usage is TRBJ1-2; D uncertain. The germline V and J ends were trimmed by 4 bases and 0 bases, with 9 bases remaining between them. The CDR3 extends over 13 amino acids. The germline gives CDR1 SQVTM, CDR2 ANQGSEA. The CDR3 bases are TGCAGCGTTGTCGGGGAATCTAACTATGGCTACACCTTC. As protein: CSVVGESNYGYTF.

The chain links TRBV12-3 or TRBV12-4 to TRBJ1-5; 7 nucleotides agree with TRBD1. Trimming cost V 6 bases and J 8 bases; bases outside gene matches: 7. The CDR3 length is 13 residues. The CDR3 loop reads CASRSQGREPQHF. The CDR3 nucleotides are TGTGCCAGCAGGTCACAGGGGCGGGAGCCCCAGCATTTT.

The J gene is TRBJ1-6, the V gene TRBV3-1 (or the pseudogene TRBV3-2); D might be TRBD1 (5 bases). V shed 4 bases and J shed 11 bases, with 18 bases lying between them. The CDR3 runs 15 residues. Germline CDR1 and CDR2: LGHDT and YNNKEL (reference sequence). This CDR3 reads CASSPAGSGGTPLHF. The CDR3 DNA follows: TGTGCCAGCAGCCCTGCAGGGTCGGGCGGTACACCCCTCCACTTT.

In this sample, this clone turned up once. The J gene is TRBJ1-5, the V gene TRBV10-3, with TRBD1 matching over 9 bases. In germline, CDR1 is ENHRY, CDR2 SYGVKD. J lost 5 bases, V lost 5 bases, and 1 base had no gene match. CDR3 size: 13 residues. The CDR3 spells CAISRTGDQPQHF. CDR3 bases: TGTGCCATCAGTCGGACAGGGGATCAGCCCCAGCATTTT.

The V call is TRBV27, the J call TRBJ2-3, with 7 nucleotides matching TRBD2. This CDR3 region has 14 residues. Germline CDR1 reads MNHEY; CDR2 reads SMNVEV (reference sequence). With V trimmed by 2 bases and J by 4 bases, 3 bases remained unmatched. CDR3 nucleotides: TGTGCCAGCAGTTTACTTGGGAGGGCAGATACGCAGTATTTT. Translating it yields CASSLLGRADTQYF.

The chain has TRBV27 and TRBJ2-1; 12 positions agree with TRBD1. V lost 6 bases to trimming and J lost 7 bases; unmatched junction nucleotides: 13. From germline, CDR1 is MNHEY and CDR2 SMNVEV (reference sequence). This CDR3 has 17 residues. In DNA form, the CDR3 reads TGTGCCAGCAGCTTGGGGACAGGGGGCACTTTGTGGAATGAGCAGTTCTTC. Translated, it gives CASSLGTGGTLWNEQFF.

The chain links TRBV15 to TRBJ1-1; D not resolved. The CDR3 is 13 residues long. V lost 4 bases, J lost 1 base, and 7 bases lay in between. Germline V CDR1 and CDR2: LNHNV, YYDKDF (reference sequence). In DNA form, the CDR3 reads TGTGCCACCAGCAACGACTGGAACACTGAAGCTTTCTTT. Translated, it gives CATSNDWNTEAFF.

V gene TRBV5-1 combines with J gene TRBJ2-7, with D possibly matching TRBD1 (5 bases). Germline V lookup: CDR1 SGHRS, CDR2 YFSETQ. V lost 1 base to trimming and J lost 4 bases, with 9 bases between them. This CDR3 contains 13 residues. In nucleotides, the CDR3 is TGCGCCAGCAGCTTGTATGGACAATACGAGCAGTACTTC. It codes for CASSLYGQYEQYF.

The chain links TRBV6-6 to TRBJ1-1, with 7 bases lining up with TRBD1. The CDR3 loop spans 14 amino acids. Germline CDR1 reads MNHNY; CDR2 reads SVGAGI (reference sequence). V lost 5 bases, J lost 6 bases, and 9 bases stayed unmatched. The CDR3 sequence is CASSRAGGESEAFF. In DNA, the CDR3 is TGTGCCAGCAGTCGAGCAGGGGGAGAATCTGAAGCTTTCTTT.

The CDR3 bases are TGTGCCTGGTCTGCGGGACTGTACCTCGGGGACACTGAAGCTTTCTTT. Its translation is CAWSAGLYLGDTEAFF. This rearrangement joins TRBV30 to TRBJ1-1; TRBD1 is a possible D gene (5 bases). The CDR3 is made up of 16 amino acids. CDR1 and CDR2 (germline): GTSNPN, SVGIG (reference sequence). V dropped 5 bases and J dropped 3 bases, with 22 bases sitting between them.

In regard to this clone: Other DNA sequences in the sample encode the same CDR3. The V call is TRBV5-6, the J call TRBJ1-1; D uncertain. In germline, CDR1 is SGHDT, CDR2 YYEEEE. CDR3 size: 14 residues. V lost 3 bases to trimming and J lost 3 bases, with 12 bases between them. In nucleotides, the CDR3 is TGTGCCAGCAGCTCGAGGAGAGGCGACACTGAAGCTTTCTTT. Its protein is CASSSRRGDTEAFF.

The V gene is TRBV19, the J gene TRBJ2-1; 7 nucleotides align to TRBD1. CDR3 length: 16 amino acids. Germline lookup yields CDR1 LNHDA and CDR2 SQIVND (reference sequence). V lost 0 bases and J lost 6; bases outside the gene matches: 8. The CDR3 reads CASSIDLRTGGNEQFF. The DNA of the CDR3 is TGTGCCAGTAGTATAGATCTCCGGACAGGAGGCAATGAGCAGTTCTTC. Looking up the rest from reference TRBV19 and TRBJ2-1 gives the full variable domain: DGGITQSPKYLFRKEGQNVTLSCEQNLNHDAMYWYRQDPGQGLRLIYYSQIVNDFQKGDIAEGYSVSREKKESFPLTVTSAQKNPTAFYLCASSIDLRTGGNEQFFGPGTRLTVL.

The chain uses TRBV2 and TRBJ1-1; D is possibly TRBD1 (6 bases). Trimming left V 4 bases short and J 4 bases short, with 10 bases between. The length of the CDR3 is 13 residues. Germline V CDR1 and CDR2: SNHLY, FYNNEI. This chain's CDR3 is CASSATGFTEAFF. CDR3 sequence (DNA): TGTGCCAGCAGTGCAACAGGGTTCACTGAAGCTTTCTTT.

The sample holds a few counts of this clone. The chain is built from TRBV5-1 and TRBJ2-1; tentatively, D is TRBD1 (6 bases). V lost 0 bases, J lost 2 bases, and 12 bases lay in between. CDR3 length: 16 residues. CDR1 is SGHRS, CDR2 YFSETQ, per germline. The CDR3 coding sequence is TGCGCCAGCAGCTTGGATTGGGGGCGGCCCTACAATGAGCAGTTCTTC. Translating gives CASSLDWGRPYNEQFF.

V and J are TRBV18 and TRBJ1-1, with D possibly matching TRBD1 (6 bases). V lost 3 bases and J lost 6, with 14 bases in between. Germline values: CDR1 KGHSH, CDR2 LQKENI. The CDR3 is 14 residues long. The chain's CDR3 is CASSPRGALAEAFF. The CDR3 DNA is TGTGCCAGCTCACCCCGGGGGGCTCTGGCTGAAGCTTTCTTT.

The chain has TRBV7-9 and TRBJ1-5; no clear D. This CDR3 has 15 residues. V gave up 0 bases and J gave up 4 bases, with 10 bases separating them. Germline V gene data show CDR1 as SEHNR and CDR2 as FQNEAQ (reference sequence). The CDR3 sequence: CASSLASGGNQPQHF. In DNA form, the CDR3 reads TGTGCCAGCAGCTTAGCTAGTGGAGGTAATCAGCCCCAGCATTTT.

This chain joins TRBV19 and TRBJ2-1; D call uncertain. Per the germline V gene, CDR1 is LNHDA and CDR2 is SQIVND (reference sequence). The length of the CDR3 is 11 residues. V dropped 7 bases and J dropped 6 bases, with 7 bases sitting between them. Here the CDR3 DNA reads TGTGCCAGTACCCTCCTCAATGAGCAGTTCTTC. It translates to CASTLLNEQFF.

The chain joins TRBV14 to TRBJ2-7; possible D gene TRBD1, 5 bases. This CDR3 has 14 amino acids. Germline loops: CDR1 SGHDN, CDR2 FVKESK. Trimming left V 4 bases short and J 0 bases short, with 10 bases between. CDR3 loop: CASSPAGFSYEQYF. The CDR3 DNA sequence: TGTGCCAGCAGCCCGGCAGGGTTCTCCTACGAGCAGTACTTC.

V usage is TRBV4-1 and J usage is TRBJ1-3; 8 bases agree with TRBD1. V gave up 4 bases and J gave up 1 base; unmatched junction bases: 6. The CDR3 has 16 amino acids. CDR1 is MGHRA, CDR2 YSYEKL, per germline. CDR3 nucleotide sequence: TGCGCCAGCAGCCTAAATCAGGGGGCTTCTGGAAACACCATATATTTT. This encodes CASSLNQGASGNTIYF.

As to this clone: Other DNA sequences in this sample translate to the same CDR3. The chain carries TRBV18 and TRBJ2-7; TRBD1 matches at 10 bases. The CDR3 contains 14 residues. J gave up 4 bases and V 1 base, and 1 base lay outside the gene matches. In germline, CDR1 is KGHSH, CDR2 LQKENI. CDR3 region: CASSPRDRGYEQYF. The CDR3 DNA is TGTGCCAGCTCACCACGGGACAGGGGTTACGAGCAGTACTTC.

This chain connects TRBV6-4 to TRBJ2-2, with D possibly matching TRBD2 (8 bases). The V end lost 2 bases, the J end lost 6 bases, and 28 bases lay between the germline ends. This CDR3 spans 20 amino acids. Germline CDR1 MRHNA, CDR2 SNTAGT. The CDR3 region is CASSDAPGRRGRGAAGELFF. CDR3 sequence (DNA): TGTGCCAGCAGTGACGCGCCGGGACGGAGGGGGCGGGGGGCCGCCGGGGAGCTGTTTTTT.

The rearrangement links TRBV6-1 to TRBJ2-1, with 7 bases that match TRBD2. V dropped 2 bases and J dropped 6; count of bases not matched to a gene: 7. The CDR3 runs to 15 residues. Germline V CDR1 and CDR2: MNHNS, SASEGT. CDR3 amino acids: CASSERQRGTNEQFF. The CDR3 region has the DNA TGTGCCAGCAGTGAAAGGCAGCGGGGTACCAATGAGCAGTTCTTC.

This CDR3 reads CATLQGPRSGNTIYF. The DNA for the CDR3 is TGTGCCACTTTACAGGGGCCACGCTCTGGAAACACCATATATTTT. The chain couples TRBV19 to TRBJ1-3; 7 positions match TRBD1. The length of the CDR3 is 15 residues. Germline V gene data show CDR1 as LNHDA and CDR2 as SQIVND (reference sequence). J lost 0 bases, V lost 10 bases, and 9 bases had no gene match.

V is TRBV9 and J is TRBJ2-3, with 7 bases aligning to TRBD2. Trimming removed 3 bases from V and 1 base from J; junction bases left unmatched: 5. Germline V lookup: CDR1 SGDLS, CDR2 YYNGEE. This CDR3 region has 15 residues. The CDR3: CASSGSAGGTDTQYF. The CDR3 region has the DNA TGTGCCAGCAGCGGTTCGGCGGGGGGCACAGATACGCAGTATTTT.

The chain carries TRBV7-9 and TRBJ1-2; 8 bases match TRBD1. CDR3 length: 14 residues. Germline assignment: CDR1 SEHNR and CDR2 FQNEAQ (reference sequence). Trimming removed 4 bases from V and 4 bases from J; junction bases left unmatched: 5. The CDR3 sequence is CASSSGQGVYGYTF. DNA of the CDR3: TGTGCCAGCAGCTCCGGACAGGGCGTCTATGGCTACACCTTC.